Below are 31 T cell receptor beta chains sequenced from a single sample in a study of T cell responses to AZD1222 COVID-19 vaccine. Assay used: immunoSEQ multiplex PCR; TCRdb lists only in-frame clones, some missing. The sample carries about 130,000 clones, roughly nine tenths recorded once. The specimen comprised peripheral blood, sampled 28 days after the second AZD1222 dose. The receptors originated from an adult who received the AZD1222 COVID-19 vaccine.

The J gene is TRBJ1-2, the V gene TRBV7-9; no firm D call. The CDR3 extends over 14 amino acids. The germline V and J ends were trimmed by 2 bases and 4 bases, with 11 bases remaining between them. Germline V CDR1 and CDR2: SEHNR, FQNEAQ (reference sequence). The CDR3 sequence is CASSLLDRGYGYTF. CDR3 coding DNA: TGTGCCAGCAGCTTACTCGATCGGGGCTATGGCTACACCTTC.

The rearrangement joins TRBV7-9 to TRBJ1-4; 8 bases are shared with TRBD1. Germline lookup yields CDR1 SEHNR and CDR2 FQNEAQ (reference sequence). CDR3 size: 15 residues. Trimming at V came to 5 bases and at J to 7 bases, leaving 9 bases not matched to a gene. The CDR3 DNA sequence: TGTGCCAGCAGCCCAGGACAGGGTGGGGGTGAAAAACTGTTTTTT. Protein product: CASSPGQGGGEKLFF.

This clone has just one count. The rearrangement joins TRBV7-2 to TRBJ1-1; 7 positions match TRBD1. V shed 5 bases and J 5 bases; nucleotides not matched to a gene: 5. CDR1 and CDR2 (germline): SGHTA, FQGNSA. This CDR3 contains 13 residues. The chain's CDR3 is CASSLGGWTEAFF. As DNA, the CDR3 is TGTGCCAGCAGCCTAGGGGGCTGGACTGAAGCTTTCTTT.

The chain links TRBV3-1 (or the pseudogene TRBV3-2) to TRBJ2-5; 7 bases agree with TRBD1. Germline CDR1 reads LGHDT; CDR2 reads YNNKEL (reference sequence). The CDR3 runs to 16 residues. After removal of 1 base from V and 4 bases from J, the junction contained 9 bases not matched to a gene. Written as DNA, the CDR3 is TGTGCCAGCAGCCAAGGGTTCTCAGGGGGTGTAGAGACCCAGTACTTC. Protein sequence: CASSQGFSGGVETQYF.

V and J are TRBV4-3 and TRBJ1-3; no clear D gene. V lost 0 bases to trimming and J lost 0 bases, with 6 bases between them. Germline V lookup: CDR1 LGHNA, CDR2 YSLEER. This CDR3 contains 15 residues. CDR3 sequence (DNA): TGCGCCAGCAGCCAAGATTCATACTCTGGAAACACCATATATTTT. Protein product: CASSQDSYSGNTIYF.

The chain links TRBV11-3 to TRBJ1-2; 11 bases map to TRBD1. The trim removed 4 bases at V and 3 bases at J, leaving 7 bases unmatched. The germline gives CDR1 SGHNT, CDR2 YENEEA. The CDR3 is made up of 16 amino acids. The CDR3 loop is CASSWGTGGTDYGYTF. DNA for the CDR3: TGTGCCAGCAGCTGGGGGACAGGGGGGACGGACTATGGCTACACCTTC.

The genes are TRBV11-2 and TRBJ2-5; tentatively, D is TRBD1 (6 bases). Germline assignment: CDR1 SGHAT and CDR2 FQNNGV. Trimming took off 1 base at V and 5 bases at J, with 11 bases between the two ends. The CDR3 has 14 residues. CDR3 sequence (DNA): TGTGCCAGCAGCTTAGCCACAGGGTTGGAGACCCAGTACTTC. The encoded protein is CASSLATGLETQYF.

The chain employs TRBV7-2 and TRBJ2-7; weak D call: TRBD1 (5 bases). Germline V gene sequence: CDR1 SGHTA, CDR2 FQGNSA. The V end lost 4 bases, the J end lost 2 bases, and 15 bases lay between the germline ends. The CDR3 runs to 15 residues. In nucleotides, the CDR3 is TGTGCCAGCAGCTGGGCGGACATCCTCCCCTACGAGCAGTACTTC. Its protein is CASSWADILPYEQYF.

The V call is TRBV5-1, the J call TRBJ1-1; no definite D call. The CDR3 covers 14 residues. Deletions cut 0 bases from V and 1 base from J, with 7 bases between. Per the germline V gene, CDR1 is SGHRS and CDR2 is YFSETQ. CDR3 protein: CASSLAPPNTEAFF. DNA for the CDR3: TGCGCCAGCAGCTTGGCCCCTCCGAACACTGAAGCTTTCTTT.

The J gene is TRBJ1-1, the V gene TRBV29-1; the D is unclear. The CDR3 has 11 residues. Germline V gives CDR1 SQVTM, CDR2 ANQGSEA. Trimming cost V 5 bases and J 3 bases, with 7 bases left between them. The CDR3 bases are TGCAGCGTTCCTAGAGACACTGAAGCTTTCTTT. Translation gives CSVPRDTEAFF.

The chain couples TRBV9 to TRBJ1-1, with D unresolved. The CDR3 is 13 amino acids. The V end was cut by 0 bases, the J end by 3 bases, with 6 bases between. The V gene's germline CDR1 is SGDLS and CDR2 YYNGEE. The CDR3 loop is CASSVAQYTEAFF. As DNA, the CDR3 is TGTGCCAGCAGCGTAGCCCAATACACTGAAGCTTTCTTT.

This clone has just one count. J is TRBJ1-2 and V is TRBV2; perhaps TRBD1 as D (5 bases). The CDR3 spans 18 residues. V shed 7 bases and J shed 7 bases, with 31 bases lying between them. Looked up from germline, CDR1 is SNHLY and CDR2 is FYNNEI. The CDR3 region has the DNA TGTGCCAGCAAATCCCAGTTTATGGGGCCACGCAAAAAGAGTGGCTACACCTTC. Translated: CASKSQFMGPRKKSGYTF.

The CDR3 spells CASSLLGVEAFF. CDR3 sequence (DNA): TGTGCCAGCAGTTTACTTGGGGTTGAAGCTTTCTTT. This chain links TRBV12-3 or TRBV12-4 with TRBJ1-1, with unresolved D. The CDR3 runs 12 residues. With 2 bases removed from V and 7 bases from J, the gap between germline ends came to 8 bases.

The chain uses TRBV30 and TRBJ1-5, with 10 bases lining up with TRBD1. This CDR3 contains 16 residues. Germline V CDR1 and CDR2: GTSNPN, SVGIG (reference sequence). After removal of 0 bases from V and 6 bases from J, the junction contained 8 bases not matched to a gene. The CDR3, as DNA: TGTGCCTGGAGTGTAAAGGACAGGGGGGGAAGTCAGCCCCAGCATTTT. As protein: CAWSVKDRGGSQPQHF. The full variable domain, completed using reference TRBV30 and TRBJ1-5, is SQTIHQWPATLVQPVGSPLSLECTVEGTSNPNLYWYRQAAGRGLQLLFYSVGIGQISSEVPQNLSASRPQDRQFILSSKKLLLSDSGFYLCAWSVKDRGGSQPQHFGDGTRLSIL.

This rearrangement joins TRBV6-5 to TRBJ1-5; D unclear. The V gene's germline CDR1 is MNHEY and CDR2 SVGAGI. The CDR3 spans 15 residues. The V end was cut by 0 bases, the J end by 5 bases, with 11 bases between. CDR3: CASSYSRETDQPQHF. The CDR3 nucleotides are TGTGCCAGCAGTTACTCTCGCGAGACGGATCAGCCCCAGCATTTT.

The chain links TRBV4-1 to TRBJ2-5; 7 bases match TRBD1. This CDR3 has 14 amino acids. J lost 1 base, V lost 2 bases, and 1 base had no gene match. Germline CDR1 reads MGHRA; CDR2 reads YSYEKL. DNA of the CDR3: TGCGCCAGCAGCCAAAGGGGGCTCCAAGAGACCCAGTACTTC. This sequence encodes CASSQRGLQETQYF.

This clone was seen a single time. This chain links TRBV27 with TRBJ2-2; D is uncertain. V gave up 6 bases and J gave up 1 base, with 9 bases separating them. The germline V gene encodes CDR1 MNHEY and CDR2 SMNVEV (reference sequence). This CDR3 comprises 14 residues. DNA for the CDR3: TGTGCCAGCAGGGCCGTGCTGAACACCGGGGAGCTGTTTTTT. Protein sequence: CASRAVLNTGELFF.

The chain is built from TRBV5-4 and TRBJ1-4, with D hard to call. In germline, CDR1 is SGHNT, CDR2 YYREEE (reference sequence). This CDR3 is built from 15 residues. Between the trimmed V and J ends, which lost 2 bases and 4 bases, there was a span of 12 bases. CDR3 coding DNA: TGTGCCAGCAGCTTTCGGGGAGCGAGTAATGAAAAACTGTTTTTT. The encoded protein is CASSFRGASNEKLFF. Full variable domain (remainder filled in from reference TRBV5-4 and TRBJ1-4): ETGVTQSPTHLIKTRGQQVTLRCSSQSGHNTVSWYQQALGQGPQFIFQYYREEENGRGNFPPRFSGLQFPNYSSELNVNALELDDSALYLCASSFRGASNEKLFFGSGTQLSVL.

On this clone itself: The DNA is omitted, as the CDR3 cannot be located on it reliably, and the CDR3 follows TCRdb's listing. The chain employs TRBV27 and TRBJ2-3; the table's D gene call, TRBD2, was not cross checked with the DNA. The CDR3 is 16 residues long, counting both termini. Germline V gene data show CDR1 as MNHEY and CDR2 as SMNVEV (reference sequence). CDR3 amino acids: CASSTSLAGVADTQYF.

The V and J genes are TRBV9 and TRBJ1-3; maybe TRBD1 (5 bases). The CDR3 has 15 residues. The V end lost 4 bases, the J end lost 0 bases, and 11 bases lay between the germline ends. The V gene's germline CDR1 is SGDLS and CDR2 YYNGEE. DNA for the CDR3: TGTGCCAGCAGCTCGGGGGGTACCTCTGGAAACACCATATATTTT. It is translated as CASSSGGTSGNTIYF.

This clone showed up just a few times. V gene TRBV4-2 combines with J gene TRBJ2-7; 7 bases agree with TRBD1. The junction had 7 bases not matched to a gene; V was cut back by 4 bases and J by 1 base. The CDR3 contains 15 residues. Germline lookup yields CDR1 LGHNA and CDR2 YNFKEQ. The CDR3 is CASSPRQGTSYEQYF. CDR3 DNA: TGTGCCAGCAGCCCCAGACAGGGAACTTCCTACGAGCAGTACTTC.

This clone was detected only a few times. This chain links TRBV5-6 with TRBJ2-5, with D possibly being TRBD1 or TRBD2 (5 bases each). V lost 0 bases, J lost 1 base, and 10 bases lay in between. The germline V gene has CDR1 SGHDT and CDR2 YYEEEE. This CDR3 has 15 residues. The CDR3 region has the DNA TGTGCCAGCAGCTTGGTGCCAGGGAGCCAAGAGACCCAGTACTTC. This gives the protein CASSLVPGSQETQYF.

This chain connects TRBV19 to TRBJ2-5; 9 bases agree with TRBD2. From germline, CDR1 is LNHDA and CDR2 SQIVND (reference sequence). Losses at the gene ends were 4 bases for V and 2 bases for J; bases not matched to a gene: 11. The CDR3 extends over 17 amino acids. The CDR3 region is CASSKGPAGGGQETQYF. The DNA for the CDR3 is TGTGCCAGTAGTAAGGGCCCTGCGGGAGGGGGGCAAGAGACCCAGTACTTC.

With respect to this clone: Other nucleotide sequences in the sample specify the same CDR3. The genes are TRBV3-1 (or the pseudogene TRBV3-2) and TRBJ1-1, with D unclear. Germline lookup yields CDR1 LGHDT and CDR2 YNNKEL (reference sequence). V gave up 2 bases and J gave up 3 bases, with 10 bases separating them. The CDR3 is 14 residues long. CDR3 sequence reads: CASSQSPGYTEAFF. The CDR3 bases are TGTGCCAGCAGCCAATCTCCAGGATACACTGAAGCTTTCTTT.

This sequence joins TRBV11-3 and TRBJ2-5, with 7 positions matching TRBD1. The germline V gene encodes CDR1 SGHNT and CDR2 YENEEA. The CDR3 consists of 13 residues. V shed 5 bases, J shed 3 bases, and the junction held 3 bases outside the gene matches. CDR3 sequence reads: CASSRDREETQYF. In DNA, the CDR3 is TGTGCCAGCAGCAGGGACAGAGAAGAGACCCAGTACTTC.

The chain combines TRBV6-5 with TRBJ1-5, with D maybe TRBD1 (6 bases). Between the trimmed V and J ends, which lost 0 bases and 2 bases, there was a span of 8 bases. This CDR3 spans 15 amino acids. From germline, CDR1 is MNHEY and CDR2 SVGAGI. The CDR3 nucleotides read TGTGCCAGCAGTTACTCGGGGGCTGGCAATCAGCCCCAGCATTTT. Encoded protein: CASSYSGAGNQPQHF.

V gene TRBV12-3 or TRBV12-4 combines with J gene TRBJ2-1, with no clear D. Trimming left V 6 bases short and J 7 bases short, with 10 bases between. The CDR3 length is 12 residues. The CDR3 sequence is CASSLSPNEQFF. The CDR3 coding sequence is TGTGCCAGCAGCCTTAGCCCGAATGAGCAGTTCTTC.

This sequence joins TRBV27 and TRBJ1-2; weak D call: TRBD1 (6 bases). The V end was cut by 4 bases, the J end by 1 base, with 13 bases between. This CDR3 has 15 amino acids. The germline V gene encodes CDR1 MNHEY and CDR2 SMNVEV (reference sequence). The CDR3 DNA reads as TGTGCCAGCAGTTCCCGGGGGGCTTATAACTATGGCTACACCTTC. It codes for CASSSRGAYNYGYTF.

This chain connects TRBV19 to TRBJ1-5, with 8 nucleotides matching TRBD1. Germline assignment: CDR1 LNHDA and CDR2 SQIVND (reference sequence). The trim removed 4 bases at V and 7 bases at J, leaving 9 bases unmatched. This CDR3 comprises 15 residues. CDR3 coding DNA: TGTGCCAGTAGTACCACGGACAGGGCGGACCAGCCCCAGCATTTT. Encoded protein: CASSTTDRADQPQHF.

This chain uses TRBV30 with TRBJ1-5; D gene unclear. CDR3 length equals 12 residues. Germline lookup yields CDR1 GTSNPN and CDR2 SVGIG (reference sequence). The V end was cut by 2 bases, the J end by 5 bases, with 7 bases between. The CDR3, as DNA: TGTGCCTGGAGTTTGACACATCAGCCCCAGCATTTT. This translates into CAWSLTHQPQHF.

V and J are TRBV7-9 and TRBJ1-4, with TRBD1 identical over 10 bases. V lost 5 bases and J lost 4; bases outside the gene matches: 16. Germline V gene sequence: CDR1 SEHNR, CDR2 FQNEAQ (reference sequence). The CDR3 sequence is 19 residues long. Written as DNA, the CDR3 is TGTGCCAGCAGCCTCTGGACAGGGGGAGGCCAAGAATATAATGAAAAACTGTTTTTT. Translation: CASSLWTGGGQEYNEKLFF.